A single sample is the source of the 20 T cell receptor beta chains below, sequenced in a study of OX40 agonist ivuxolimab in advanced cancers. Some clones are missing from TCRdb's copy, which holds only in-frame ones; the method was immunoSEQ multiplex PCR. The repertoire holds 81,000 or so clones, with approximately 90% as singletons. Sample: CD4+ or CD8+ T cells sorted from blood, taken in a trial of the OX40 agonist ivuxolimab. The receptors shown here come from an adult with an advanced solid tumor such as melanoma, head and neck, liver or kidney cancer.

The chain links TRBV2 to TRBJ2-3; 7 positions match TRBD2. The trim removed 6 bases at V and 2 bases at J, leaving 11 bases unmatched. Germline CDR1 reads SNHLY; CDR2 reads FYNNEI. The CDR3 has 16 amino acids. The CDR3 spells CASSGEWGGLTDTQYF. The CDR3, as DNA: TGTGCCAGCAGCGGGGAGTGGGGGGGTCTCACAGATACGCAGTATTTT.

The CDR3 DNA sequence: TGTGCCAGCAGTCCCGGGCATTCCCCTCTCTATGGCTACACCTTC. Its translation is CASSPGHSPLYGYTF. The chain joins TRBV6-6 to TRBJ1-2; D call uncertain. The CDR3 extends over 15 amino acids. Germline V gene lookup returns CDR1 MNHNY and CDR2 SVGAGI (reference sequence). Trimming took off 5 bases at V and 4 bases at J, with 17 bases between the two ends.

CDR3 residues: CASSVSTKYSGELFF. DNA of the CDR3: TGTGCCAGCAGTGTGTCGACCAAGTATTCCGGGGAGCTGTTTTTT. The chain links TRBV6-1 to TRBJ2-2; D is uncertain. The length of the CDR3 is 15 residues. Trimming removed 4 bases at V and 6 bases at J, with 15 bases between. Germline loops: CDR1 MNHNS, CDR2 SASEGT.

V and J are TRBV16 and TRBJ1-2; 8 bases are a match to TRBD1. V lost 3 bases, J lost 3 bases, and 0 bases stayed unmatched. This CDR3 has 13 residues. Germline V gene sequence: CDR1 KGHSY, CDR2 FQNENV. CDR3 in amino acids: CASSQGQDYGYTF. CDR3 bases: TGTGCCAGCAGCCAGGGACAGGACTATGGCTACACCTTC.

The chain links TRBV5-1 to TRBJ1-1; D gene ambiguous. CDR1 SGHRS and CDR2 YFSETQ come from the germline V gene. This CDR3 is 15 amino acids long. Trimming took 0 bases from V and 4 from J, leaving 13 bases between them. Here the CDR3 reads CASSLVEGWGTEAFF. CDR3 DNA: TGCGCCAGCAGCTTGGTAGAGGGCTGGGGCACTGAAGCTTTCTTT. The full variable domain, completed using reference TRBV5-1 and TRBJ1-1, is KAGVTQTPRYLIKTRGQQVTLSCSPISGHRSVSWYQQTPGQGLQFLFEYFSETQRNKGNFPGRFSGRQFSNSRSEMNVSTLELGDSALYLCASSLVEGWGTEAFFGQGTRLTVV.

The V gene is TRBV7-3, the J gene TRBJ2-2; tentative D call: TRBD1 (6 bases). CDR3 length equals 17 residues. Germline values: CDR1 SGHTA, CDR2 FQGTGA. V shed 5 bases and J shed 0 bases, with 16 bases lying between them. The CDR3 is CASSPLIGTTNTGELFF. The CDR3 nucleotides are TGTGCCAGCAGCCCGTTAATCGGGACAACGAACACCGGGGAGCTGTTTTTT.

V is TRBV5-1 and J is TRBJ2-7; D might be TRBD1 or TRBD2, each matching 5 bases. The CDR3 length is 13 residues. Trimming stripped 0 bases from V and 9 bases from J, with 13 bases between. Germline V gene data show CDR1 as SGHRS and CDR2 as YFSETQ. This CDR3 reads CASSLDGTVRQYF. CDR3 DNA: TGCGCCAGCAGCTTGGATGGGACCGTAAGGCAGTACTTC.

This chain connects TRBV5-1 to TRBJ1-4; 7 nucleotides agree with TRBD1. J gave up 3 bases and V 6 bases, and 8 bases lay outside the gene matches. This CDR3 has 15 amino acids. CDR1 is SGHRS, CDR2 YFSETQ, per germline. The CDR3 DNA follows: TGCGCCAGCACGGACCCTCAGGGGGCTAATGAAAAACTGTTTTTT. This gives the protein CASTDPQGANEKLFF.

The V call is TRBV19, the J call TRBJ1-1; D remains ambiguous. V shed 10 bases and J shed 2 bases, with 11 bases lying between them. The CDR3 spans 12 residues. Germline V gene data show CDR1 as LNHDA and CDR2 as SQIVND (reference sequence). The CDR3 DNA reads TGTGCCACTTCCAGGTTAAACACTGAAGCTTTCTTT. Translated, it gives CATSRLNTEAFF.

The chain links TRBV5-1 to TRBJ1-3; D is unclear. From germline, CDR1 is SGHRS and CDR2 YFSETQ. This CDR3 comprises 16 residues. V lost 0 bases and J 0 bases, leaving 10 bases between the germline ends. CDR3 coding DNA: TGCGCCAGCAGCTTGGGAGTTGCAAACTCTGGAAACACCATATATTTT. It specifies CASSLGVANSGNTIYF.

The V and J genes are TRBV9 and TRBJ1-2, with D tentatively TRBD1 (5 bases). The germline gives CDR1 SGDLS, CDR2 YYNGEE. The CDR3 has 14 amino acids. Trimming left V 0 bases short and J 2 bases short, with 8 bases between. The chain's CDR3 is CASSVGTTNYGYTF. Written as DNA, the CDR3 is TGTGCCAGCAGCGTAGGGACAACCAACTATGGCTACACCTTC. The entire variable domain, with the rest obtained from reference TRBV9 and TRBJ1-2, is as follows: DSGVTQTPKHLITATGQRVTLRCSPRSGDLSVYWYQQSLDQGLQFLIQYYNGEERAKGNILERFSAQQFPDLHSELNLSSLELGDSALYFCASSVGTTNYGYTFGSGTRLTVV.

The chain joins TRBV7-8 to TRBJ1-5; D is perhaps TRBD1 (5 bases). Germline CDR1 and CDR2: SGHVS and FQNEAQ. The V end lost 2 bases, the J end lost 4 bases, and 18 bases lay between the germline ends. The CDR3 extends over 17 amino acids. DNA for the CDR3: TGTGCCAGCAGCTTATATGAGGGGTTGACCCTTAATCAGCCCCAGCATTTT. It encodes CASSLYEGLTLNQPQHF.

The CDR3 nucleotides are TGTGCCAGCTCCCCGCCTAGCTCAGGCAATGAGCAGTTCTTC. Translating it yields CASSPPSSGNEQFF. The V gene is TRBV18, the J gene TRBJ2-1; D may be TRBD2 (5 bases). Per germline, CDR1 KGHSH and CDR2 LQKENI. The V and J ends lost 6 bases and 6 bases respectively, with 15 bases between them. CDR3 size: 14 residues.

V and J are TRBV2 and TRBJ2-2; D is perhaps TRBD1 or TRBD2 (5 bases each). This CDR3 has 14 residues. The germline gives CDR1 SNHLY, CDR2 FYNNEI. The V and J ends lost 6 bases and 4 bases respectively, with 12 bases between them. CDR3 sequence (DNA): TGTGCCAGCAGGGGGAATGGGGGCACCGGGGAGCTGTTTTTT. This sequence encodes CASRGNGGTGELFF.

The V call is TRBV6-6, the J call TRBJ2-1; D gene uncertain. The V gene lost 0 bases and the J gene lost 0 bases, with 6 bases spanning the gap. The CDR3 is made up of 15 amino acids. CDR1 and CDR2 from the germline V gene are MNHNY and SVGAGI (reference sequence). In DNA, the CDR3 is TGTGCCAGCAGTTACTCCATCAGCTCCTACAATGAGCAGTTCTTC. It is translated as CASSYSISSYNEQFF.

This chain connects TRBV9 to TRBJ2-2; D is possibly TRBD1 (6 bases). Germline V gives CDR1 SGDLS, CDR2 YYNGEE. V was cut by 0 bases and J by 0 bases, with 6 bases left in between. The CDR3 runs 15 residues. CDR3 DNA sequence: TGTGCCAGCAGCGTAGACAGGGCGAACACCGGGGAGCTGTTTTTT. It translates to CASSVDRANTGELFF.

V and J are TRBV9 and TRBJ1-1; a possible D gene is TRBD1 (5 bases). CDR3 length: 14 residues. The V gene lost 4 bases and the J gene lost 4 bases, with 14 bases spanning the gap. CDR1 is SGDLS, CDR2 YYNGEE, per germline. CDR3 in DNA: TGTGCCAGCAGCCCTAACCGGGGGGGCACTGAAGCTTTCTTT. The encoded protein is CASSPNRGGTEAFF. Looking up the rest from reference TRBV9 and TRBJ1-1 gives the full variable domain: DSGVTQTPKHLITATGQRVTLRCSPRSGDLSVYWYQQSLDQGLQFLIQYYNGEERAKGNILERFSAQQFPDLHSELNLSSLELGDSALYFCASSPNRGGTEAFFGQGTRLTVV.

The chain carries TRBV6-1 and TRBJ1-6, with 8 nucleotides matching TRBD1. The V segment lost 8 bases and the J segment 7 bases; nucleotides outside the gene matches: 4. Germline V CDR1 and CDR2: MNHNS, SASEGT. This CDR3 has 13 amino acids. CDR3 coding DNA: TGTGCCAGCGGGGGACAGGAGAATTCACCCCTCCACTTT. Translating it yields CASGGQENSPLHF.

Here the CDR3 reads CASSPPGVYNYGYTF. The CDR3 nucleotides are TGTGCCAGCTCACCACCTGGGGTATACAACTATGGCTACACCTTC. The chain combines TRBV18 with TRBJ1-2; D remains ambiguous. The V and J ends lost 0 bases and 2 bases respectively, with 10 bases between them. The germline V gene has CDR1 KGHSH and CDR2 LQKENI. The CDR3 is 15 residues long.

The chain links TRBV10-2 to TRBJ1-1; D not certain. CDR1 and CDR2 from the germline V gene are WSHSY and SAAADI. V shed 4 bases and J shed 0 bases, with 15 bases lying between them. The length of the CDR3 is 16 residues. Written as DNA, the CDR3 is TGCGCCAGCAGTGGGCCCGCCCACTCTATGAACACTGAAGCTTTCTTT. Amino acid sequence: CASSGPAHSMNTEAFF.